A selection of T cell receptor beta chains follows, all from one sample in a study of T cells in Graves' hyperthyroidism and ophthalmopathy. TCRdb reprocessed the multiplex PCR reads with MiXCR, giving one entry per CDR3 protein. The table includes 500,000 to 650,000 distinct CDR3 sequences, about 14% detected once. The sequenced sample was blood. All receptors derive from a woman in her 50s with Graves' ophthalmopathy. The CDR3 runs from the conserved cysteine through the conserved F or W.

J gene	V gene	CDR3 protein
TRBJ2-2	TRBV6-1	CASFSGEHLTGELFF
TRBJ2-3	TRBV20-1	CSARSTRKGQGTGSGFTDTQYF
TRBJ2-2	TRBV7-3	CASSPMGAGELFF
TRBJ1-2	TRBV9	CASSVGGATGYTF
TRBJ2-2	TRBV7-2	CASSLVGGDPTGELFF
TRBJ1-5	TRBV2	CASSDGRTNQPQHF
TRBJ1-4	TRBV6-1	CASSEAGWTATNEKLFF
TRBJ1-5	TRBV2	CASGQGYSNQPQHF
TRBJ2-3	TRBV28	CASSTGLYSTDTQYF
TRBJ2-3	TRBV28	CASSFWQGFTDTQYF
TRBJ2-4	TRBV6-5	CASSPSGTINIQYF
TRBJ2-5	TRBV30	CAWSIGRGSHF
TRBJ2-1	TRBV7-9	CASSPHRRTGGNEQFF
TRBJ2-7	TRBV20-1	CSAKLTGTYGEQYF
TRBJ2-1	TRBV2	CASSERRGLTYNEQFF
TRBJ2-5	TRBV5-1	CASSRTSFQETQYF
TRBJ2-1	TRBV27	CASSFIARYSYNEQFF
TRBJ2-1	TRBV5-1	CASSLLGARYNEQFF
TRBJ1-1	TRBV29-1	CSAQEGRGTEAFF
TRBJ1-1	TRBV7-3	CASSLGATGAAFF
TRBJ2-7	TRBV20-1	CSGTQRERGPWGEQYF
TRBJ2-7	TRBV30	CAWSVATGYEQYF
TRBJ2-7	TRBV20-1	CSAWDRGYEQYF
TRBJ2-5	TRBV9	CASSENRRAGETQYF
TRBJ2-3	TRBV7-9	CASSSGTGKDTQYF
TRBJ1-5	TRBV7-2	CASSLFRAGNQPQHF
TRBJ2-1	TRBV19	CASSIPGLGSPEQFF
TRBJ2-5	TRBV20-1	CSASGRAQQETQYF
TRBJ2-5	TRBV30	CAWSVRGTSRETQYF
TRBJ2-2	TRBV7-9	CASSPSGGTGGELFF
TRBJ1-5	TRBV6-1	CASRKGERSYYSNQPQHF
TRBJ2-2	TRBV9	CASSNPDGNTGELFF
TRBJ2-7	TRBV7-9	CASSLGASEQYF
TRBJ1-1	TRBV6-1	CASETGPRDTEAFF
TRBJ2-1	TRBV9	CASSPDSWTEQFF
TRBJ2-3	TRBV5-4	CASSPEGTSGHLVTDTQYF
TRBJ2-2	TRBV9	CASSVAGGLTGELFF
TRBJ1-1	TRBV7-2	CASSFTGAARTEAFF
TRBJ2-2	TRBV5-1	CASSNPQPSSGGTGELFF
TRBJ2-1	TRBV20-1	CSASLLVYNEQFF
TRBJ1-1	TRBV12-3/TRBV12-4	CASSLFRGREEAFF
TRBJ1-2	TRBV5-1	CASSTDGYYGYTF
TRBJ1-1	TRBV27	CASSKQGYEAFF
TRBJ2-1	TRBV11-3	CASSPRQGPYNEQFF
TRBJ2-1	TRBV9	CASSEGGWGVHEQFF
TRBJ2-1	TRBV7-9	CASSYDRGRNNEQFF
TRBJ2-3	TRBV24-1	CATSDFSGSNIDTQYF
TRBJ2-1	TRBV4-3	CASSQDLYNEQFF
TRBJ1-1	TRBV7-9	CASSLGELNTEAFF
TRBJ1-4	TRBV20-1	CSAPPGIPTNEKLFF
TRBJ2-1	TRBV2	CASSEMGPGGSYNEQFF
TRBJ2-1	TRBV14	CASSPVTSYNEQFF